This T cell receptor beta chain was captured by sequencing in a study of T-cell reconstitution after alpha-beta-depleted transplantation in children. General study results and limits: Several hundred expanded graft clones reportedly were the source of alpha-beta T cells about two months after transplant.

There are a few counts of this clonotype. As yet, its antigen is unknown. The V and J ends lost 4 bases and 5 bases respectively, with 16 bases between them. This CDR3 has 14 residues. Germline V CDR1 and CDR2: SGHDT, YYEEEE. The TCRbeta library was prepared with unique molecular identifiers. TCRdb analysed the PCR reads with MiXCR anew, one entry per CDR3 protein. This table holds approximately 110,000 distinct CDR3 sequences, under 30% found once. This specimen consisted of PBMCs, mostly from graft donor cells, obtained 180 days after TCRalphabeta/CD19-depleted stem cell transplant. J is TRBJ2-7 and V is TRBV5-6; TRBD1 might be the D (6 bases). This clonotype was obtained from a male patient between 2 and 10 years old who had a stem cell transplant for chronic granulomatous disease, so the T cells may come from the graft donor. The CDR3 DNA is TGTGCCAGCAGCCCGGACAGTAGAACGGACGAGCAGTACTTC. This codes for CASSPDSRTDEQYF.